The T cell receptor beta chain described here comes from a study of cytomegalovirus exposure and HLA in healthy donors. The wider study: Earlier work reported roughly 120 million unique TCR beta sequences from 150 million to 200 million T cells. The Caucasian-associated ancestry cluster contained about 80% of the approximately 390 genotyped donors. General study results and limits: Previously analyzed data showed that most TCR beta V segments were productive at a frequency of about 90% or about 30%. It was 164 TCR beta chains that were listed as cytomegalovirus-associated.

J was trimmed by 4 bases and V by 1 base; bases with no gene match: 0. The CDR3 consists of 13 residues. CDR1 is MNHEY, CDR2 SVGAGI, per germline. Researchers ran the PCR with 60 Vbeta and 13 Jbeta primers. Data came from immunoSEQ multiplex PCR; TCRdb stores just in-frame clones and leaves some out. The data contain some 130,000 clones, over 70% of them singletons. Regarding this clone: No antigen is known for it.

The sequence was obtained from a woman aged 55 to 70 in good health and CMV-seropositive. The material sequenced was PBMCs. The rearrangement links TRBV6-5 to TRBJ1-2; 7 bases are shared with TRBD1. The CDR3 DNA follows: TGTGCCAGCAGTTACTGGGACAGCTATGGCTACACCTTC. It is translated as CASSYWDSYGYTF.